This T cell receptor (beta chain) comes out of a study of post-analysis software for immune sequencing data (dated by TCRdb to the mid-2010s). About the full investigation: Disease courses on record covered relapsing-remitting, secondary progressive and progressive-relapsing multiple sclerosis, though some patients had no subtype annotation. A subset of samples was prepared in parallel using single-end sample barcoding, then pooled and co-amplified after Illumina adapter ligation. The multiple sclerosis patient repertoires were compared with approximately 11 previously published healthy control repertoires from donors aged about 6 to 26 years.

To demonstrate the VDJtools post-analysis software, TCR beta repertoires were profiled from the peripheral blood of about 14 young patients with multiple sclerosis. The patients with multiple sclerosis were children and adolescents between about 6 and 17 years of age. The germline V gene (reference sequence) yields SGHAT for CDR1 and FQDESV for CDR2. The CDR3 runs 14 amino acids, cysteine and phenylalanine included. The only DNA kept is the CDR3, 42 bases in frame from the first base. What the study reported, not specific to this receptor: The control group was slightly older than the multiple sclerosis patient group. Strong co-clustering of samples prepared in the same batch was shown by direct clustering with F measure, prompting a batch-effect correction. Significantly higher frequencies in patients than in controls were found for roughly five TRBV segments, including TRBV5-6, TRBV5-1 and TRBV20-1. Significantly lower normalized Chao1 diversity was found in multiple sclerosis patients than in controls, suggesting substantial peripheral T-cell clonal expansion.

Libraries were made using PCR. The instrument was an Illumina HiSeq 2500. Unique molecular identifiers were incorporated into TCR beta cDNA libraries to reduce PCR and sequencing biases. Per 1 to 10 million input T cells, approximately 500,000 cDNA molecules were obtained, such that each molecule approximated one T cell. Patient libraries were prepared and sequenced with the same protocol used for the earlier healthy control dataset. Within a given batch, samples were prepared together, multiplexed and sequenced on the same HiSeq lane. In the source study's methods: Raw barcoded reads were processed with MIGEC, discarding single-read molecular identifier groups before consensus assembly and CDR3 extraction. VDJtools was used for post-analysis of the clonotype tables, and diversity was normalized by down-sampling every dataset to the size of the smallest sample. Repertoire overlap clustering matched CDR3 amino acid but not nucleotide sequences to correct batch-related cross-sample contamination. Using fastp trimming at Q25 and MiXCR clonotype assembly, TCRdb reanalyzed the public sequencing data and kept in-frame beta chains. Every distinct CDR3 protein forms one entry, paired with its most common genes and DNA. TCRdb assigned the V and J calls; the authors' analysis was not used. The sample profile shows approximately 350,000 distinct CDR3 sequences; about a third of them were found once. The ten largest make up 13% of the sample.

This clonotype was seen a handful of times. There is no known antigen for this receptor. The record has no base qualities; no much larger clone is one base away. The chain links TRBV11-1 with TRBJ2-5; no D gene is confidently identified. Judging by the DNA end, TRBJ2-7 fits better; the J call may be wrong. The sequence was obtained from a girl under 18 with multiple sclerosis. The sample was blood. The CDR3 protein is CASSLEPFTYEQYF. In nucleotides, the sequence is TGTGCCAGCAGCTTAGAACCGTTCACCTACGAGCAGTACTTC.